What follows are 25 T cell receptor beta chains derived from one specimen sequenced in a study of OX40 agonist ivuxolimab in advanced cancers. Only in-frame clones appear in the TCRdb table, and some are missing; sequencing was by immunoSEQ multiplex PCR. The table has under 45,000 clones, around two thirds seen once. Sample: CD4+ or CD8+ T cells sorted from blood, taken in a trial of the OX40 agonist ivuxolimab. The receptors were gathered from an adult with an advanced solid tumor such as melanoma, head and neck, liver or kidney cancer.

The rearrangement links TRBV6-6 to TRBJ2-5, with 7 bases fitting TRBD2. Germline lookup yields CDR1 MNHNY and CDR2 SVGAGI (reference sequence). This CDR3 region has 15 residues. V dropped 1 base and J dropped 5; count of bases not matched to a gene: 7. This chain's CDR3 is CASSYWAGVGETQYF. CDR3 nucleotides: TGTGCCAGCAGTTACTGGGCGGGGGTTGGGGAGACCCAGTACTTC.

Here the CDR3 reads CASSRTGKFTDTQYF. The CDR3 DNA reads as TGTGCCAGCTCTCGTACAGGGAAGTTCACAGATACGCAGTATTTT. The rearrangement links TRBV18 to TRBJ2-3; possible D gene TRBD1, 6 bases. Trimming removed 6 bases at V and 2 bases at J, with 15 bases between. The CDR3 loop spans 15 amino acids. Germline assignment: CDR1 KGHSH and CDR2 LQKENI. Supplemented by reference TRBV18 and TRBJ2-3, the full variable domain reads NAGVMQNPRHLVRRRGQEARLRCSPMKGHSHVYWYRQLPEEGLKFMVYLQKENIIDESGMPKERFSAEFPKEGPSILRIQQVVRGDSAAYFCASSRTGKFTDTQYFGPGTRLTVL.

The rearrangement links TRBV5-4 to TRBJ2-6; D remains ambiguous. Trimming took off 0 bases at V and 2 bases at J, with 15 bases between the two ends. Germline CDR1 is SGHNT and CDR2 is YYREEE (reference sequence). The length of the CDR3 is 18 residues. The chain's CDR3 is CASSLAVGRPTGANVLTF. In DNA form, the CDR3 reads TGTGCCAGCAGCTTGGCGGTAGGGCGCCCCACTGGGGCCAACGTCCTGACTTTC.

The V gene is TRBV6-5, the J gene TRBJ2-5; D call uncertain. The ends were cut back, 5 bases at V and 5 bases at J, with 9 bases in the middle. Per the germline V gene, CDR1 is MNHEY and CDR2 is SVGAGI. CDR3 size: 12 residues. The CDR3 DNA reads TGTGCCAGCAGTCTCACTGGGGAGACCCAGTACTTC. It specifies CASSLTGETQYF.

This chain connects TRBV19 to TRBJ2-5; D remains unclear. V lost 3 bases, J lost 3 bases, and 11 bases lay in between. CDR1 LNHDA and CDR2 SQIVND come from the germline V gene (reference sequence). This CDR3 is 14 amino acids long. In nucleotides, the CDR3 is TGTGCCAGTAGTATCGACTCCCGCAAAGAGACCCAGTACTTC. This encodes CASSIDSRKETQYF. Complete variable domain (other parts from reference TRBV19 and TRBJ2-5): DGGITQSPKYLFRKEGQNVTLSCEQNLNHDAMYWYRQDPGQGLRLIYYSQIVNDFQKGDIAEGYSVSREKKESFPLTVTSAQKNPTAFYLCASSIDSRKETQYFGPGTRLLVL.

V gene TRBV9 combines with J gene TRBJ2-1; 8 nucleotides match TRBD1. The CDR3 consists of 12 residues. V shed 4 bases, J shed 10 bases, and the junction held 4 bases outside the gene matches. In germline, CDR1 is SGDLS, CDR2 YYNGEE. The DNA of the CDR3 is TGTGCCAGCAGCCGGACAGGGAGGGAGCAGTTCTTC. This codes for CASSRTGREQFF. Combining the CDR3 with reference TRBV9 and TRBJ2-1 gives the whole variable domain DSGVTQTPKHLITATGQRVTLRCSPRSGDLSVYWYQQSLDQGLQFLIQYYNGEERAKGNILERFSAQQFPDLHSELNLSSLELGDSALYFCASSRTGREQFFGPGTRLTVL.

This clone was recorded many times. The chain employs TRBV30 and TRBJ1-5; 7 bases map to TRBD1. V lost 3 bases and J lost 4; bases outside the gene matches: 9. Per germline, CDR1 GTSNPN and CDR2 SVGIG (reference sequence). The CDR3 loop spans 15 amino acids. The CDR3 region is CAWSVTDRMNQPQHF. In nucleotides, the CDR3 is TGTGCCTGGAGCGTCACGGACAGGATGAATCAGCCCCAGCATTTT.

The chain uses TRBV5-1 and TRBJ2-7; the D is unclear. The V end was cut by 0 bases, the J end by 3 bases, with 13 bases between. This CDR3 is 15 amino acids long. Germline CDR1 SGHRS, CDR2 YFSETQ. CDR3 coding DNA: TGCGCCAGCAGCTTGGGTTCAGCCCAGTTCTACGAGCAGTACTTC. The encoded protein is CASSLGSAQFYEQYF.

In its sample, this clone was seen a few times. This chain uses TRBV6-1 with TRBJ2-3, with D perhaps given as TRBD1 or TRBD2 (5 bases each). Germline lookup yields CDR1 MNHNS and CDR2 SASEGT. V gave up 5 bases and J gave up 1 base, with 10 bases separating them. The CDR3 totals 14 residues. The CDR3 DNA follows: TGTGCCAGCAGTTCGGGACCTGGCACAGATACGCAGTATTTT. It translates to CASSSGPGTDTQYF.

The rearrangement links TRBV30 to TRBJ2-7; TRBD1 matches 9 bases. The length of the CDR3 is 13 residues. The J segment lost 9 bases and the V segment lost 0 bases, leaving 6 bases of the junction unmatched. Germline CDR1 GTSNPN, CDR2 SVGIG (reference sequence). The CDR3 region is CAWSVGTGRGQYF. CDR3 nucleotide sequence: TGTGCCTGGAGTGTGGGGACAGGGAGGGGGCAGTACTTC.

The chain joins TRBV5-1 to TRBJ2-3; 8 positions match TRBD1. V was clipped by 0 bases and J by 6 bases; unmatched bases: 12. CDR1 and CDR2 from the germline V gene are SGHRS and YFSETQ. The CDR3 has 17 residues. CDR3 residues: CASSLAPGQGYPDTQYF. The CDR3 DNA follows: TGCGCCAGCAGCTTGGCCCCCGGACAGGGTTATCCCGATACGCAGTATTTT.

The chain joins TRBV7-3 to TRBJ1-3, with 8 bases aligning to TRBD1. V was pared by 3 bases and J by 9 bases, with 4 bases of the junction left unmatched. The CDR3 extends over 13 amino acids. CDR1 and CDR2 from the germline V gene are SGHTA and FQGTGA. In DNA, the CDR3 is TGTGCCAGCAGCTTCCAGGGGGCCGGCACCATATATTTT. Protein sequence: CASSFQGAGTIYF.

The V call is TRBV15, the J call TRBJ1-1; D unresolved. Germline assignment: CDR1 LNHNV and CDR2 YYDKDF (reference sequence). V was trimmed by 2 bases and J by 3 bases, leaving 10 bases between them. CDR3 length: 14 residues. CDR3 DNA: TGTGCCACCAGCAGAAAAGGTGGGGACACTGAAGCTTTCTTT. Encoded protein: CATSRKGGDTEAFF.

The rearrangement links TRBV4-1 to TRBJ2-5; the match to TRBD1 covers 11 bases. Germline CDR1 reads MGHRA; CDR2 reads YSYEKL. Trimming took 3 bases from V and 5 from J; bases not matched to a gene: 5. The CDR3 contains 15 residues. The DNA of the CDR3 is TGCGCCAGCAGCCATGGGGACAGGGGGGAGGAGACCCAGTACTTC. Protein: CASSHGDRGEETQYF.

The rearrangement uses TRBV20-1 and TRBJ1-2; D gene unclear. Trimming took 3 bases from V and 3 from J, leaving 2 bases between them. The CDR3 spans 10 residues. Germline lookup yields CDR1 DFQATT and CDR2 SNEGSKA (reference sequence). The CDR3 protein is CSASDYGYTF. DNA of the CDR3: TGCAGTGCTAGTGACTATGGCTACACCTTC.

This clone came up a few times. The chain is built from TRBV7-9 and TRBJ2-1; TRBD2 agrees at 11 bases. Germline CDR1 reads SEHNR; CDR2 reads FQNEAQ (reference sequence). The ends lost 5 bases at V and 8 bases at J; junction bases unmatched: 8. CDR3 size: 15 residues. CDR3 loop: CASSAGPGLADEQFF. CDR3 coding DNA: TGTGCCAGCAGCGCCGGCCCGGGACTAGCGGATGAGCAGTTCTTC. The full variable domain, with the rest looked up from reference TRBV7-9 and TRBJ2-1, is DTGVSQNPRHKITKRGQNVTFRCDPISEHNRLYWYRQTLGQGPEFLTYFQNEAQLEKSRLLSDRFSAERPKGSFSTLEIQRTEQGDSAMYLCASSAGPGLADEQFFGPGTRLTVL.

The chain is built from TRBV7-9 and TRBJ2-2; no clear D. V was shortened by 10 bases and J by 2 bases, with 5 bases between the two germline ends. The CDR3 length is 11 residues. Per germline, CDR1 SEHNR and CDR2 FQNEAQ (reference sequence). The CDR3 sequence: CATQNTGELFF. In DNA, the CDR3 is TGTGCCACACAAAACACCGGGGAGCTGTTTTTT.

V usage is TRBV7-8 and J usage is TRBJ2-6, with D perhaps matching TRBD1 (6 bases). The V and J ends lost 7 bases and 0 bases respectively, with 16 bases between them. This CDR3 spans 17 amino acids. From germline, CDR1 is SGHVS and CDR2 FQNEAQ. Here the CDR3 reads CASIEPPQGSGANVLTF. CDR3 coding DNA: TGTGCCAGCATCGAACCCCCACAGGGCTCTGGGGCCAACGTCCTGACTTTC.

The rearrangement links TRBV7-3 to TRBJ2-7; TRBD1 might be the D (6 bases). With 2 bases removed from V and 4 bases from J, the gap between germline ends came to 12 bases. The germline CDR1 and CDR2 sequences are SGHTA and FQGTGA. The CDR3 loop spans 14 amino acids. CDR3 in DNA: TGTGCCAGCAGCTTAGTAGCAGGGGCTTACGAGCAGTACTTC. As protein: CASSLVAGAYEQYF.

This sequence joins TRBV5-4 and TRBJ1-2; a weak D match, TRBD1 (6 bases). The germline gives CDR1 SGHNT, CDR2 YYREEE (reference sequence). The CDR3 is 15 amino acids. The V gene lost 2 bases and the J gene lost 3 bases, with 14 bases spanning the gap. CDR3 region: CASSFLEPGDYGYTF. The CDR3 DNA is TGTGCCAGCAGCTTTTTAGAACCAGGGGACTATGGCTACACCTTC.

Turning to this clone: A read error may account for a junction end that differs from germline. The V and J genes are TRBV11-2 and TRBJ2-3, with D unclear. The germline CDR1 and CDR2 sequences are SGHAT and FQNNGV. CDR3 size: 12 residues. This CDR3 reads CASSLDGETQYF. In DNA, the CDR3 is TGTGCCAGCAGCCTAGACGGCGAGACGCAGTATTTT.

The chain combines TRBV5-4 with TRBJ2-5; D unclear. The CDR3 length is 13 residues. Per the germline V gene, CDR1 is SGHNT and CDR2 is YYREEE (reference sequence). Trimming pared 2 bases from V and 1 base from J, leaving 6 bases between. CDR3 in amino acids: CASSFKSQETQYF. The CDR3 DNA reads as TGTGCCAGCAGCTTTAAGTCCCAAGAGACCCAGTACTTC.

This chain uses TRBV9 with TRBJ1-1; D unresolved. Germline CDR1 SGDLS, CDR2 YYNGEE. Between the trimmed V and J ends, which lost 0 bases and 7 bases, there was a span of 13 bases. This CDR3 spans 14 amino acids. The CDR3 spells CASSVAEVLGEAFF. The DNA for the CDR3 is TGTGCCAGCAGCGTAGCAGAGGTTTTGGGTGAAGCTTTCTTT.

The genes are TRBV25-1 and TRBJ1-1; 8 bases fit TRBD1. V dropped 2 bases and J dropped 4; count of bases not matched to a gene: 0. CDR1 is MGHDK, CDR2 SYGVNS, per germline. The CDR3 contains 13 residues. The CDR3 nucleotides read TGTGCCAGCAGTGAAACAGGGGGCACTGAAGCTTTCTTT. This encodes CASSETGGTEAFF.

This chain joins TRBV5-3 and TRBJ1-1; a weak D match, TRBD1 (5 bases). TRBV5-3 is identified as an open reading frame with a role that is uncertain. The CDR3 extends over 14 amino acids. V gave up 0 bases and J gave up 0 bases, with 6 bases separating them. CDR3 bases: TGTGCCAGAAGCTTGGGGGGCGTGAACACTGAAGCTTTCTTT. It encodes CARSLGGVNTEAFF.